The rows below give T cell receptor beta chains drawn from one sample of a study of brain T cells in children with intractable seizures. The repertoire was sequenced with immunoSEQ multiplex PCR; TCRdb's copy has only in-frame clones and lacks some. The sample has around 80,000 clones; about 93% are singletons. Specimen: peripheral blood, collected at surgery. The receptors were gathered from a girl aged 2 to 9 with Rasmussen encephalitis and intractable seizures. Both conserved end residues are part of each CDR3. Each record gives: clone size, J gene, D gene, V gene, CDR3 length, CDR3 protein, CDR3 DNA. The D gene is left open where the match is weak. Some rows have no size entry. The others give once, few or many, or a class for an expanded clone.

size: .; J: TRBJ1-2; D: .; V: TRBV18; length: 17; CDR3: CASSPKLITGSGGGYTF; DNA: TGTGCCAGCTCACCTAAGCTTATCACAGGAAGCGGCGGAGGCTACACCTTC
size: .; J: TRBJ2-1; D: TRBD2; V: TRBV24-1; length: 16; CDR3: CATSDPPGGGYNEQFF; DNA: TGTGCCACCAGTGATCCCCCCGGCGGGGGCTACAATGAGCAGTTCTTC
size: .; J: TRBJ1-3; D: .; V: TRBV18; length: 15; CDR3: CASSPPVASGNTIYF; DNA: TGTGCCAGCTCACCCCCAGTGGCCTCTGGAAACACCATATATTTT
size: .; J: TRBJ2-7; D: TRBD1; V: TRBV27; length: 21; CDR3: CASSLSTQGAGKRPRSYEQYF; DNA: TGTGCCAGCAGTTTATCGACCCAGGGGGCAGGGAAGAGGCCGAGGTCCTACGAGCAGTACTTC
size: .; J: TRBJ2-1; D: TRBD2; V: TRBV7-3; length: 15; CDR3: CASSIREGLGNEQFF; DNA: TGTGCCAGCAGCATACGGGAGGGTTTGGGCAATGAGCAGTTCTTC
size: .; J: TRBJ1-1; D: .; V: TRBV28; length: 14; CDR3: CASKLQVLNTEAFF; DNA: TGTGCCAGCAAATTACAGGTTTTGAACACTGAAGCTTTCTTT
size: .; J: TRBJ2-1; D: .; V: TRBV30; length: 13; CDR3: CAFLGSSYNEQFF; DNA: TGTGCCTTTCTCGGGAGCTCCTACAATGAGCAGTTCTTC
size: .; J: TRBJ1-5; D: .; V: TRBV30; length: 14; CDR3: CAWSPSYSNQPQHF; DNA: TGTGCCTGGAGTCCCTCTTATAGCAATCAGCCCCAGCATTTT
size: .; J: TRBJ1-5; D: .; V: TRBV5-4; length: 15; CDR3: CASRHTRDSDQPQHF; DNA: TGTGCCAGCAGACATACCCGGGACTCTGATCAGCCCCAGCATTTT
size: .; J: TRBJ2-5; D: .; V: TRBV7-7; length: 13; CDR3: CASSLGYQETQYF; DNA: TGTGCTAGCAGCTTAGGGTACCAAGAGACCCAGTACTTC
size: .; J: TRBJ2-1; D: TRBD2; V: TRBV24-1; length: 18; CDR3: CATSDLTSGGGSYNEQFF; DNA: TGTGCCACCAGTGATTTAACTAGCGGGGGGGGTTCCTACAATGAGCAGTTCTTC
size: .; J: TRBJ1-1; D: .; V: TRBV20-1; length: 15; CDR3: CSAIEDWGKNTEAFF; DNA: TGCAGTGCTATTGAGGATTGGGGGAAGAACACTGAAGCTTTCTTT
size: .; J: TRBJ1-1; D: .; V: TRBV20-1; length: 11; CDR3: CSAPDLKGTFF; DNA: TGCAGTGCTCCGGATTTAAAGGGTACTTTCTTT
size: .; J: TRBJ1-1; D: TRBD1; V: TRBV7-2; length: 16; CDR3: CASTGDRGSGSTEAFF; DNA: TGTGCCAGCACCGGGGACAGGGGAAGCGGGAGCACTGAAGCTTTCTTT
size: .; J: TRBJ2-6; D: .; V: TRBV11-2; length: 17; CDR3: CASIITALGPGANVLTF; DNA: TGTGCCAGCATCATAACCGCCTTAGGTCCTGGGGCCAACGTCCTGACTTTC
size: .; J: TRBJ1-4; D: .; V: TRBV3-1/TRBV3-2; length: 17; CDR3: CASSHATGGIANEKLFF; DNA: TGTGCCAGCAGCCACGCGACCGGGGGTATAGCTAATGAAAAACTGTTTTTT
size: .; J: TRBJ1-5; D: .; V: TRBV6-6; length: 14; CDR3: CASSSTGLHQPQHF; DNA: TGTGCCAGCAGCTCCACAGGGCTTCATCAGCCCCAGCATTTT
size: .; J: TRBJ2-3; D: TRBD2; V: TRBV19; length: 20; CDR3: CASSIWRGEFSGPSTDTQYF; DNA: TGTGCCAGTAGTATTTGGCGCGGTGAATTTAGCGGGCCTAGCACAGATACGCAGTATTTT
size: .; J: TRBJ1-2; D: .; V: TRBV5-4; length: 12; CDR3: CASSLKDYGYTF; DNA: TGTGCCAGCAGCCTTAAAGACTATGGCTACACCTTC
size: few; J: TRBJ1-5; D: .; V: TRBV11-1; length: 13; CDR3: CASSLSRAQPQHF; DNA: TGTGCCAGCAGCTTATCCAGGGCGCAGCCCCAGCATTTT
size: medium-sized; J: TRBJ1-1; D: .; V: TRBV6-2/TRBV6-3; length: 15; CDR3: CASSYSYLGGTEAFF; DNA: TGTGCCAGCAGTTACAGTTATTTAGGTGGGACTGAAGCTTTCTTT
size: .; J: TRBJ1-1; D: .; V: TRBV19; length: 11; CDR3: CASSIGVEAFF; DNA: TGTGCCAGTAGTATCGGAGTTGAAGCTTTCTTT
size: .; J: TRBJ2-7; D: TRBD1; V: TRBV27; length: 16; CDR3: CASSSITTGIPYEQYF; DNA: TGTGCCAGCAGTTCCATTACGACAGGGATCCCCTACGAGCAGTACTTC
size: .; J: TRBJ2-3; D: TRBD2; V: TRBV10-1; length: 19; CDR3: CASSELPAGGPVGTDTQYF; DNA: TGCGCCAGCAGTGAGCTCCCGGCGGGAGGGCCGGTGGGCACAGATACGCAGTATTTT
size: .; J: TRBJ2-7; D: TRBD1; V: TRBV5-5; length: 14; CDR3: CASGIGQGAYEQYF; DNA: TGTGCCAGCGGGATTGGACAGGGCGCCTACGAGCAGTACTTC
size: .; J: TRBJ1-1; D: .; V: TRBV2; length: 13; CDR3: CASSALGAEGAFF; DNA: TGTGCCAGCAGTGCGTTGGGGGCTGAAGGGGCTTTCTTT
size: .; J: TRBJ2-2; D: .; V: TRBV3-1/TRBV3-2; length: 16; CDR3: CASSQYRASNTGELFF; DNA: TGTGCCAGCAGCCAATACAGGGCTTCGAACACCGGGGAGCTGTTTTTT
size: .; J: TRBJ2-1; D: .; V: TRBV5-1; length: 12; CDR3: CASSLYYNEQFF; DNA: TGCGCCAGCAGCCTTTATTACAATGAGCAGTTCTTC
size: .; J: TRBJ2-1; D: .; V: TRBV18; length: 14; CDR3: CASSRGRSYNEQFF; DNA: TGTGCCAGCTCACGAGGACGCTCCTACAATGAGCAGTTCTTC
size: once; J: TRBJ1-4; D: TRBD1; V: TRBV27; length: 15; CDR3: CASSWRQGASEKLFF; DNA: TGTGCCAGCAGTTGGAGGCAGGGGGCGTCTGAAAAACTGTTTTTT
size: .; J: TRBJ1-1; D: TRBD1; V: TRBV29-1; length: 12; CDR3: CSARGQGREAFF; DNA: TGCAGCGCCCGGGGACAGGGGCGTGAAGCTTTCTTT
size: .; J: TRBJ1-2; D: .; V: TRBV10-3; length: 15; CDR3: CAIREEGSPNYGYTF; DNA: TGTGCCATCAGGGAAGAGGGATCACCTAACTATGGCTACACCTTC
size: .; J: TRBJ1-3; D: TRBD1; V: TRBV7-2; length: 17; CDR3: CASSLEGTGGTGNTIYF; DNA: TGTGCCAGCAGCTTAGAAGGGACAGGGGGTACTGGAAACACCATATATTTT
size: once; J: TRBJ2-7; D: .; V: TRBV11-3; length: 11; CDR3: CASSLENEQYF; DNA: TGTGCCAGCAGCTTAGAGAACGAGCAGTACTTC
size: .; J: TRBJ1-5; D: .; V: TRBV28; length: 12; CDR3: CASNGGQQPQHF; DNA: TGTGCCAGCAACGGGGGGCAACAGCCCCAGCATTTT
size: .; J: TRBJ2-4; D: TRBD2; V: TRBV7-2; length: 17; CDR3: CASSSPRGVIAKNIQYF; DNA: TGTGCCAGCAGCTCTCCCCGGGGGGTTATAGCCAAAAACATTCAGTACTTC
size: .; J: TRBJ2-1; D: TRBD2; V: TRBV7-2; length: 15; CDR3: CASSSLAGGRNEQFF; DNA: TGTGCCAGCAGCTCTCTAGCGGGGGGGAGGAATGAGCAGTTCTTC
size: .; J: TRBJ1-2; D: .; V: TRBV27; length: 14; CDR3: CASSLGRNTYGYTF; DNA: TGTGCCAGCAGTTTAGGGCGTAATACCTATGGCTACACCTTC
size: .; J: TRBJ2-3; D: TRBD2; V: TRBV7-4; length: 20; CDR3: CASSLAAGTSGAGSTDTQYF; DNA: TGTGCCAGCAGCTTAGCGGCAGGGACTAGCGGGGCGGGGAGCACAGATACGCAGTATTTT
size: .; J: TRBJ2-3; D: .; V: TRBV7-3; length: 14; CDR3: CASPDPRGTDTQYF; DNA: TGTGCCAGTCCAGACCCGCGGGGCACAGATACGCAGTATTTT
size: .; J: TRBJ1-2; D: .; V: TRBV21-1; length: 15; CDR3: CASGRGGLRYYGYTF; DNA: TGTGCCAGCGGGCGAGGGGGGCTTAGGTACTATGGCTACACCTTC
size: .; J: TRBJ1-6; D: .; V: TRBV5-5; length: 17; CDR3: CASSLASGSSYNSPLHF; DNA: TGTGCCAGCAGCTTGGCGAGCGGGAGCTCCTATAATTCACCCCTCCACTTT
size: .; J: TRBJ2-1; D: .; V: TRBV29-1; length: 11; CDR3: CSVGKHNEQFF; DNA: TGCAGCGTTGGCAAGCACAATGAGCAGTTCTTC